The clone carrying this TCR beta chain was found once. Its antigen is undetermined. The repertoire was sequenced with immunoSEQ multiplex PCR; TCRdb's copy has only in-frame clones and lacks some. The sample lists about 130,000 clones; roughly four fifths were seen once. This entry is derived from a study of radiation and T cells in renal cell carcinoma. Whole-study context: Nephrectomy followed 15 Gy stereotactic body radiation by 4 weeks. Study-wide results and caveats: Pretreatment tumor biopsies were lacking, so baseline clonotypes are unknown.

The time point was: blood 2 weeks post-SBRT. Treatment specified: 15 Gy SBRT to primary tumor, nephrectomy 4 weeks later. After SBRT, blood was collected at 2 and 4 weeks, plus baseline. J gave up 8 bases and V 8 bases, and 14 bases lay outside the gene matches. The germline V gene encodes CDR1 SEHNR and CDR2 FQNEAQ (reference sequence). The CDR3 is made up of 14 amino acids. This clonotype originated in a woman aged 60-70 years with renal cell carcinoma. Sample: blood, taken from a patient whose treatment included radiotherapy and nephrectomy. The rearrangement links TRBV7-9 to TRBJ1-2; 7 nucleotides agree with TRBD1. The CDR3 coding sequence is TGTGCCAGCTTTTATGTGGGGACAGCAGGCGGCTACACCTTC. Amino acids: CASFYVGTAGGYTF.